The clone carrying this T cell receptor beta chain has ten or more counts. The antigen remains unidentified. These data are taken from a study of T-cell reconstitution after alpha-beta-depleted transplantation in children. The CDR3 consists of 13 residues. V was pared by 7 bases and J by 8 bases, with 17 bases between. The study's findings and limits: Newly produced T cells mostly provided counts and TCRbeta diversity after one year, as hyperexpanded clones declined. Some patients' high day-60 TCRbeta diversity was attributed to recipient cells surviving conditioning. Roughly two months post-transplant, alpha-beta T cells reportedly originated from several hundred graft clones that had expanded.

Unique molecular identifiers were incorporated when the TCRbeta library was constructed. TCRdb reanalysed the PCR reads using MiXCR and keeps one entry per CDR3 protein. Of about 200,000 distinct CDR3 sequences listed, 6.3% were seen once; the top ten hold roughly 4.5%. This clonotype was sampled from a girl in the first two years of life with combined immunodeficiency, due to receive a stem cell transplant. This specimen consisted of PBMCs, obtained before TCRalphabeta/CD19-depleted stem cell transplant. The rearrangement links TRBV12-3 or TRBV12-4 to TRBJ1-1; D is possibly TRBD1 (5 bases). Here the CDR3 reads CASNWDGAFEAFF. The CDR3 DNA is TGTGCCAGCAATTGGGACGGGGCATTCGAAGCTTTCTTT.